The entry that follows covers one T cell receptor beta chain sequence. Using immunoSEQ multiplex PCR, the repertoire was profiled, and TCRdb retains in-frame clones only, with some absent. The repertoire has about 300,000 clones, around nine tenths of them found once; the top ten carry 1.7%. For recovered donors of Cohort 3, there were two negative PCRs, clearance, or symptom resolution. Germline CDR1 reads SGHVS; CDR2 reads FNYEAQ. V gave up 8 bases and J gave up 2 bases, with 10 bases separating them. This CDR3 has 13 residues. The data derive from a study of blood T cell repertoires in COVID-19. At the level of the study: Sample material is recorded as cDNA or gDNA derived from T cells, B-cell-depleted T cells, or PBMCs.

This chain uses TRBV7-6 with TRBJ1-5; possible D gene TRBD1, 6 bases. The TCR originated in a woman between 35 and 50 years old who had recovered from COVID-19. What was sequenced was PBMCs or T cells enriched from blood (not recorded which). CDR3 coding DNA: TGTGCCAGCTCCCCAGGGGGCAATCAGCCCCAGCATTTT. Translation gives CASSPGGNQPQHF.